These T cell receptor beta chains were read from a single sample in a study of cytomegalovirus exposure and HLA in healthy donors. Some clones are missing from TCRdb's copy, which holds only in-frame ones; the method was immunoSEQ multiplex PCR. This table has 55,000 to 80,000 clones, 66% appearing once. The sequenced sample was PBMCs. The source is a middle-aged man in good health and CMV-seropositive. Both conserved end residues are part of each CDR3. The order of the fields is J gene, clone size, V gene, D gene, CDR3 DNA, CDR3 protein. D genes are given only for firm matches. Clone size is shown for a subset of rows, as once, few, many or a class of expanded clone.

j_call: TRBJ2-5
clone_size: medium-sized
v_call: TRBV9
d_call: TRBD2
cdr3_nt: TGTGCCAGCAGCGTAGATCTGCGGGAGGAGACCCAGTACTTC
cdr3_aa: CASSVDLREETQYF

j_call: TRBJ2-7
clone_size: .
v_call: TRBV7-9
d_call: TRBD1
cdr3_nt: TGTGCCAGCAGCCCACCACAGGGGACCTACGAGCAGTACTTC
cdr3_aa: CASSPPQGTYEQYF

j_call: TRBJ1-2
clone_size: once
v_call: TRBV14
d_call: TRBD1
cdr3_nt: TGTGCCAGCAGCCAAGGTACAGGGGACGGCTATGGCTACACCTTC
cdr3_aa: CASSQGTGDGYGYTF

j_call: TRBJ2-3
clone_size: few
v_call: TRBV5-1
d_call: TRBD2
cdr3_nt: TGCGCCAGCAGCTTTAAGCCGCCAGGGACTAGCGGGGGGGGGCGGACAGATACGCAGTATTTT
cdr3_aa: CASSFKPPGTSGGGRTDTQYF

j_call: TRBJ1-2
clone_size: .
v_call: TRBV7-2
d_call: .
cdr3_nt: TGTGCCAGCAGGCCGACAGGCATAGCTAACTATGGCTACACCTTC
cdr3_aa: CASRPTGIANYGYTF

j_call: TRBJ1-1
clone_size: few
v_call: TRBV7-6
d_call: .
cdr3_nt: TGTGCCAGCAGCCAAGGGCAGGGATTGAACACTGAAGCTTTCTTT
cdr3_aa: CASSQGQGLNTEAFF

j_call: TRBJ1-4
clone_size: .
v_call: TRBV5-1
d_call: .
cdr3_nt: TGCGCCAGCAGCTTGGCTGGAATTGAAGGGGGAGAAAAACTGTTTTTT
cdr3_aa: CASSLAGIEGGEKLFF

j_call: TRBJ2-5
clone_size: once
v_call: TRBV5-4
d_call: .
cdr3_nt: TGTGCCAGCACTGACGGGAAAGAGACCCAGTACTTC
cdr3_aa: CASTDGKETQYF

j_call: TRBJ1-1
clone_size: once
v_call: TRBV7-9
d_call: .
cdr3_nt: TGTGCCAGCATGATTACAGGGTACAACACTGAAGCTTTCTTT
cdr3_aa: CASMITGYNTEAFF

j_call: TRBJ2-2
clone_size: .
v_call: TRBV9
d_call: .
cdr3_nt: TGTGCCAGCAGCGTAGCAACAGGCTCCTACACCGGGGAGCTGTTTTTT
cdr3_aa: CASSVATGSYTGELFF

j_call: TRBJ1-1
clone_size: few
v_call: TRBV18
d_call: .
cdr3_nt: TGTGCCAGCTCACCACCTTCACCAGGGAACACTGAAGCTTTCTTT
cdr3_aa: CASSPPSPGNTEAFF

j_call: TRBJ2-7
clone_size: .
v_call: TRBV4-3
d_call: .
cdr3_nt: TGCGCCAGCGCGATCCGAATAAATCCAGGCTACGAGCAGTACTTC
cdr3_aa: CASAIRINPGYEQYF

j_call: TRBJ1-1
clone_size: .
v_call: TRBV7-9
d_call: .
cdr3_nt: TGTGCCAGCAGCTTAGCCATGAACACTGAAGCTTTCTTT
cdr3_aa: CASSLAMNTEAFF

j_call: TRBJ2-7
clone_size: .
v_call: TRBV6-1
d_call: TRBD2
cdr3_nt: TGTGCCAGCAGTGAAGCGAGCGGGGGGGCTTTCGAGCAGTACTTC
cdr3_aa: CASSEASGGAFEQYF

j_call: TRBJ2-2
clone_size: .
v_call: TRBV7-3
d_call: TRBD2
cdr3_nt: TGTGCCAGCAGCCTAACTAGCGGGGGAATCACCGGGGAGCTGTTTTTT
cdr3_aa: CASSLTSGGITGELFF

j_call: TRBJ2-4
clone_size: .
v_call: TRBV29-1
d_call: TRBD1
cdr3_nt: TGCAGCGTGGCGACAGGGGATAGCATTCAGTACTTC
cdr3_aa: CSVATGDSIQYF

j_call: TRBJ2-7
clone_size: few
v_call: TRBV19
d_call: TRBD1
cdr3_nt: TGTGCCAGTAGTATCGAGGACAGGCTAGAGCAGTACTTC
cdr3_aa: CASSIEDRLEQYF

j_call: TRBJ1-2
clone_size: .
v_call: TRBV7-6
d_call: .
cdr3_nt: TGTGCCAGCAGCCAGCAACTAGACGTCAGTGGCTATGGCTACACCTTC
cdr3_aa: CASSQQLDVSGYGYTF

j_call: TRBJ1-2
clone_size: .
v_call: TRBV7-9
d_call: TRBD1
cdr3_nt: TGTGCCAGCAGCTTAGGACAGGGGGTATATGGCTACACCTTC
cdr3_aa: CASSLGQGVYGYTF

j_call: TRBJ1-5
clone_size: .
v_call: TRBV10-3
d_call: .
cdr3_nt: TGTGCCATCAGTGAGTCCGAAACAGGCCCCCAGCATTTT
cdr3_aa: CAISESETGPQHF

j_call: TRBJ1-2
clone_size: .
v_call: TRBV30
d_call: .
cdr3_nt: TGTGCCTGGAGGAAGGGGTCTAACTATGGCTACACCTTC
cdr3_aa: CAWRKGSNYGYTF

j_call: TRBJ2-7
clone_size: .
v_call: TRBV6-4
d_call: .
cdr3_nt: TGTGCCAGCAGATCTCCGGGGACTCTTTACGAGCAGTACTTC
cdr3_aa: CASRSPGTLYEQYF

j_call: TRBJ2-1
clone_size: once
v_call: TRBV10-1
d_call: .
cdr3_nt: TGCGCCAGCTCTAAAAGCTACAATGAGCAGTTCTTC
cdr3_aa: CASSKSYNEQFF

j_call: TRBJ2-1
clone_size: .
v_call: TRBV7-3
d_call: TRBD1
cdr3_nt: TGTGCCAGCAGCTTAGCAGGGGGCGCTTACAATGAGCAGTTCTTC
cdr3_aa: CASSLAGGAYNEQFF

j_call: TRBJ1-2
clone_size: .
v_call: TRBV7-8
d_call: TRBD1
cdr3_nt: TGTGCCAGCAGCCCGACAGGGACTAGTGGCTACACCTTC
cdr3_aa: CASSPTGTSGYTF

j_call: TRBJ2-5
clone_size: .
v_call: TRBV7-7
d_call: .
cdr3_nt: TGTGCTAGCAGCTTAGCGACGGGGTTCGGGGAGACCCAGTACTTC
cdr3_aa: CASSLATGFGETQYF